This entry lists 29 T cell receptor beta chains sequenced from one sample in a study of cytomegalovirus exposure and HLA in healthy donors. PCR was performed using 60 Vbeta and 13 Jbeta primers. Sequencing was performed with immunoSEQ multiplex PCR; in TCRdb, only in-frame clones are kept and a portion is missing. In the table there are fewer than 100,000 clones, more than 75% of which are singletons. Material for sequencing was PBMCs. The receptor set was obtained from a woman aged 60-75 years in good health and CMV-seronegative.

V is TRBV6-9 and J is TRBJ1-6; D ambiguous. Germline V gene sequence: CDR1 MNHGY, CDR2 SVAAGI. Between the trimmed V and J ends, which lost 4 bases and 7 bases, there was a span of 8 bases. The CDR3 is made up of 13 amino acids. The CDR3 DNA sequence: TGTGCCAGCAGTTTCCGCGGGAATTCACCCCTCCACTTT. Amino acids: CASSFRGNSPLHF.

J is TRBJ2-7 and V is TRBV28; 8 bases agree with TRBD1. The germline CDR1 and CDR2 sequences are MDHEN and SYDVKM. Germline trimming cut 3 bases from V and 1 base from J; bases unmatched to any gene: 5. The CDR3 runs to 15 residues. The CDR3 DNA reads as TGTGCCAGCAGTTTGGGCAGGGGGCCTTCCTACGAGCAGTACTTC. Translated: CASSLGRGPSYEQYF. The variable domain in full, completed from reference TRBV28 and TRBJ2-7, reads DVKVTQSSRYLVKRTGEKVFLECVQDMDHENMFWYRQDPGLGLRLIYFSYDVKMKEKGDIPEGYSVSREKKERFSLILESASTNQTSMYLCASSLGRGPSYEQYFGPGTRLTVT.

The chain couples TRBV19 to TRBJ2-2; 7 bases match TRBD1. Germline V gene lookup returns CDR1 LNHDA and CDR2 SQIVND (reference sequence). The CDR3 totals 16 residues. With V trimmed by 0 bases and J by 5 bases, 6 bases remained unmatched. In nucleotides, the CDR3 is TGTGCCAGTAGTATAGATCACAGGGGCAATACCGGGGAGCTGTTTTTT. This gives the protein CASSIDHRGNTGELFF.

V is TRBV14 and J is TRBJ1-1, with a weak D call TRBD1 (6 bases). V lost 5 bases and J 0 bases, leaving 16 bases between the germline ends. The CDR3 has 16 residues. Germline CDR1 is SGHDN and CDR2 is FVKESK. DNA of the CDR3: TGTGCCAGCAGCTACAGGGAAGGCTACATGAACACTGAAGCTTTCTTT. Its translation: CASSYREGYMNTEAFF.

This clone has a single count. The chain uses TRBV5-1 and TRBJ2-1; 7 nucleotides agree with TRBD2. The CDR3 contains 16 residues. The V segment lost 2 bases and the J segment 0 bases; nucleotides outside the gene matches: 5. The V gene's germline CDR1 is SGHRS and CDR2 YFSETQ. CDR3 DNA sequence: TGCGCCAGCAGCTTAGGGAGGGGAAGCTCCTACAATGAGCAGTTCTTC. Its protein is CASSLGRGSSYNEQFF.

The sample holds one count of this clone. The CDR3 here is CASSQDSWGGPLETQYF. The CDR3 DNA is TGCGCCAGCAGCCAAGATTCGTGGGGGGGCCCCTTGGAGACCCAGTACTTC. The rearrangement joins TRBV4-1 to TRBJ2-5, with a possible D match to TRBD2 (7 bases). CDR1 MGHRA and CDR2 YSYEKL come from the germline V gene. This CDR3 is built from 17 residues. V lost 0 bases, J lost 5 bases, and 19 bases lay in between.

The genes are TRBV5-1 and TRBJ2-7; D is unresolved. V was cut by 4 bases and J by 2 bases, with 16 bases left in between. Germline V CDR1 and CDR2: SGHRS, YFSETQ. The CDR3 length is 15 residues. The CDR3 DNA follows: TGCGCCAGCAGCCCGAGCCCCCGTTCCCCCTACGAGCAGTACTTC. Translated, it gives CASSPSPRSPYEQYF.

In its sample, this clone was seen a few times. The chain carries TRBV2 and TRBJ2-1; D call uncertain. The CDR3 extends over 15 amino acids. Germline V lookup: CDR1 SNHLY, CDR2 FYNNEI. The germline V and J ends were trimmed by 8 bases and 4 bases, with 18 bases remaining between them. CDR3 DNA: TGTGCCAGCCATTCAGGTTCCTCACTTTACAATGAGCAGTTCTTC. It translates to CASHSGSSLYNEQFF.

This clone was counted once. The chain combines TRBV4-3 with TRBJ1-2; D not certain. CDR1 is LGHNA and CDR2 is YSLEER in the germline V gene. The CDR3 spans 14 residues. The ends were cut back, 4 bases at V and 4 bases at J, with 13 bases in the middle. The CDR3 DNA follows: TGCGCCAGCAGCCCGAATGAGGGCGCCTATGGCTACACCTTC. Protein: CASSPNEGAYGYTF.

Only a few counts were recorded for this clone. J is TRBJ2-3 and V is TRBV7-9; unclear D gene. V lost 3 bases and J lost 5, with 6 bases in between. This CDR3 region has 12 residues. Germline V gene sequence: CDR1 SEHNR, CDR2 FQNEAQ (reference sequence). The CDR3 nucleotides are TGTGCCAGCAGCTTCAGTCAAGATACGCAGTATTTT. Protein sequence: CASSFSQDTQYF.

This clone was counted a few times. V usage is TRBV11-2 and J usage is TRBJ2-7, with a weak D call TRBD1 (5 bases). The CDR3 runs to 11 residues. Germline lookup yields CDR1 SGHAT and CDR2 FQNNGV. V lost 5 bases and J lost 6, with 8 bases in between. CDR3 bases: TGTGCCAGCAGCGACAGTCCCGAGCAGTACTTC. This sequence encodes CASSDSPEQYF.

This chain links TRBV2 with TRBJ2-1, with 11 bases fitting TRBD2. Germline CDR1 is SNHLY and CDR2 is FYNNEI. This CDR3 spans 18 amino acids. The trim removed 0 bases at V and 6 bases at J, leaving 10 bases unmatched. CDR3: CASSEAGASGRYRNEQFF. CDR3 bases: TGTGCCAGCAGTGAAGCCGGGGCTAGCGGGAGGTATCGCAATGAGCAGTTCTTC.

The V and J genes are TRBV7-7 and TRBJ2-5, with D possibly matching TRBD1 (6 bases). The CDR3 runs 13 residues. Germline CDR1 and CDR2: SSHAT and FNYEAQ (reference sequence). V lost 1 base, J lost 4 bases, and 7 bases lay in between. CDR3 bases: TGTGCCAGCAGCTTAGTACAGGGAGAGACCCAGTACTTC. Translating it yields CASSLVQGETQYF.

The J gene is TRBJ1-2, the V gene TRBV9; TRBD1 matches 7 bases. Germline CDR1 SGDLS, CDR2 YYNGEE. The J segment lost 3 bases and the V segment lost 4 bases, leaving 6 bases of the junction unmatched. CDR3 length equals 14 residues. CDR3 protein: CASSPMGQHYGYTF. CDR3 nucleotide sequence: TGTGCCAGCAGCCCCATGGGACAGCACTATGGCTACACCTTC.

This clone was counted a single time. The chain employs TRBV27 and TRBJ2-7, with D perhaps TRBD1 (6 bases). The V end was cut by 4 bases, the J end by 0 bases, with 10 bases between. The germline gives CDR1 MNHEY, CDR2 SMNVEV (reference sequence). The CDR3 is made up of 14 amino acids. CDR3 region: CASSSQGSSYEQYF. The CDR3 nucleotides read TGTGCCAGCAGTTCGCAGGGGTCCTCCTACGAGCAGTACTTC.

This clone appeared a few times. The chain employs TRBV6-1 and TRBJ1-1, with 7 bases aligning to TRBD1. The CDR3 is 13 residues long. V was clipped by 3 bases and J by 5 bases; unmatched bases: 3. CDR1 is MNHNS, CDR2 SASEGT, per germline. The CDR3 nucleotides read TGTGCCAGCAGTGACAGGGGGAGAACTGAAGCTTTCTTT. It specifies CASSDRGRTEAFF.

The V call is TRBV9, the J call TRBJ2-5; a weak D match, TRBD2 (6 bases). The V end was cut by 0 bases, the J end by 2 bases, with 14 bases between. Germline assignment: CDR1 SGDLS and CDR2 YYNGEE. The CDR3 contains 16 residues. The CDR3 here is CASSVAPGVLQETQYF. In DNA form, the CDR3 reads TGTGCCAGCAGCGTAGCTCCGGGGGTCCTGCAAGAGACCCAGTACTTC.

DNA for the CDR3: TGTGCCAGCAGTGCGACAGTTTACGAGCAGTACTTC. Its protein is CASSATVYEQYF. The chain carries TRBV25-1 and TRBJ2-7; perhaps TRBD1 as D (5 bases). CDR1 is MGHDK, CDR2 SYGVNS, per germline. The CDR3 runs to 12 residues. V was shortened by 4 bases and J by 4 bases, with 8 bases between the two germline ends.

The J gene is TRBJ2-3, the V gene TRBV4-1; D perhaps matches TRBD2 (6 bases). CDR3 length equals 17 residues. Germline V gene lookup returns CDR1 MGHRA and CDR2 YSYEKL. Trimming pared 8 bases from V and 7 bases from J, leaving 28 bases between. Here the CDR3 DNA reads TGCGCCAGCTCACAAACGGTTTTGGCGGGGCTAAAGCATACGCAGTATTTT. Its translation is CASSQTVLAGLKHTQYF.

The rearrangement uses TRBV9 and TRBJ2-3; TRBD2 matches 8 bases. Trimming took 4 bases from V and 2 from J; bases not matched to a gene: 9. The CDR3 spans 16 residues. Germline assignment: CDR1 SGDLS and CDR2 YYNGEE. The CDR3 here is CASSLGLGLATDTQYF. DNA for the CDR3: TGTGCCAGCAGCCTAGGGTTAGGACTAGCCACAGATACGCAGTATTTT.

The V and J genes are TRBV5-6 and TRBJ2-2, with 8 bases matching TRBD1. The CDR3 runs 16 residues. Per germline, CDR1 SGHDT and CDR2 YYEEEE. Losses at the gene ends were 4 bases for V and 4 bases for J; bases not matched to a gene: 9. The CDR3 bases are TGTGCCAGCAGCCCCAACGGACAGGGTCTCACCGGGGAGCTGTTTTTT. It codes for CASSPNGQGLTGELFF.

The CDR3 spells CASRPNGGNYEQYF. CDR3 coding DNA: TGTGCCAGCAGGCCCAATGGGGGCAACTACGAGCAGTACTTC. This chain joins TRBV6-1 and TRBJ2-7; perhaps TRBD1 as D (6 bases). CDR1 is MNHNS, CDR2 SASEGT, per germline. This CDR3 region has 14 residues. The V and J ends lost 6 bases and 3 bases respectively, with 15 bases between them.

The chain uses TRBV25-1 and TRBJ1-6, with 10 bases aligning to TRBD1. This CDR3 region has 17 residues. V lost 4 bases to trimming and J lost 6 bases; unmatched junction nucleotides: 9. CDR1 and CDR2 (germline): MGHDK, SYGVNS. The CDR3, as DNA: TGTGCCAGCAGTGCCCCTCGACAGGGGGCGTCTAATTCACCCCTCCACTTT. This codes for CASSAPRQGASNSPLHF.

V gene TRBV9 combines with J gene TRBJ2-3; D might be TRBD2 (6 bases). V lost 0 bases, J lost 7 bases, and 12 bases lay in between. The CDR3 consists of 14 residues. CDR1 is SGDLS, CDR2 YYNGEE, per germline. This CDR3 reads CASSVGGVGNTQYF. For the CDR3, the DNA is TGTGCCAGCAGCGTAGGGGGGGTTGGCAATACGCAGTATTTT.

V usage is TRBV19 and J usage is TRBJ1-4; D ambiguous. Germline-derived CDR1 and CDR2 are LNHDA and SQIVND (reference sequence). The CDR3 runs 14 residues. Between the trimmed V and J ends, which lost 2 bases and 0 bases, there was a span of 4 bases. The CDR3 here is CASSIQATNEKLFF. In DNA, the CDR3 is TGTGCCAGTAGTATACAGGCAACTAATGAAAAACTGTTTTTT.

The CDR3, as DNA: TGTGCCAGCAGCGCGGACAGCGGCTATGGCTACACCTTC. It is translated as CASSADSGYGYTF. V usage is TRBV9 and J usage is TRBJ1-2, with D possibly matching TRBD1 (6 bases). CDR3 size: 13 residues. Trimming pared 3 bases from V and 4 bases from J, leaving 10 bases between. Germline V gene sequence: CDR1 SGDLS, CDR2 YYNGEE.

The CDR3 region has the DNA TGTGCCAGTAGTATTCGACAGTACCCCAAGAACACTGAAGCTTTCTTT. Encoded protein: CASSIRQYPKNTEAFF. V usage is TRBV19 and J usage is TRBJ1-1; a possible D gene is TRBD1 (5 bases). Looked up from germline, CDR1 is LNHDA and CDR2 is SQIVND (reference sequence). CDR3 length: 16 residues. V was trimmed by 3 bases and J by 1 base, leaving 15 bases between them.

The CDR3 coding sequence is TGTGCCAGCCGACTTGCGGTGGGCTACGAGCAGTACTTC. It encodes CASRLAVGYEQYF. This chain connects TRBV27 to TRBJ2-7, with unresolved D. Between the trimmed V and J ends, which lost 8 bases and 3 bases, there was a span of 14 bases. From germline, CDR1 is MNHEY and CDR2 SMNVEV (reference sequence). The CDR3 spans 13 residues.

This chain joins TRBV11-2 and TRBJ2-7; D call uncertain. There are 12 residues in the CDR3. Germline assignment: CDR1 SGHAT and CDR2 FQNNGV. Trimming pared 3 bases from V and 3 bases from J, leaving 6 bases between. This CDR3 reads CASSFNIYEQYF. The CDR3 nucleotides read TGTGCCAGCAGCTTTAATATCTACGAGCAGTACTTC.